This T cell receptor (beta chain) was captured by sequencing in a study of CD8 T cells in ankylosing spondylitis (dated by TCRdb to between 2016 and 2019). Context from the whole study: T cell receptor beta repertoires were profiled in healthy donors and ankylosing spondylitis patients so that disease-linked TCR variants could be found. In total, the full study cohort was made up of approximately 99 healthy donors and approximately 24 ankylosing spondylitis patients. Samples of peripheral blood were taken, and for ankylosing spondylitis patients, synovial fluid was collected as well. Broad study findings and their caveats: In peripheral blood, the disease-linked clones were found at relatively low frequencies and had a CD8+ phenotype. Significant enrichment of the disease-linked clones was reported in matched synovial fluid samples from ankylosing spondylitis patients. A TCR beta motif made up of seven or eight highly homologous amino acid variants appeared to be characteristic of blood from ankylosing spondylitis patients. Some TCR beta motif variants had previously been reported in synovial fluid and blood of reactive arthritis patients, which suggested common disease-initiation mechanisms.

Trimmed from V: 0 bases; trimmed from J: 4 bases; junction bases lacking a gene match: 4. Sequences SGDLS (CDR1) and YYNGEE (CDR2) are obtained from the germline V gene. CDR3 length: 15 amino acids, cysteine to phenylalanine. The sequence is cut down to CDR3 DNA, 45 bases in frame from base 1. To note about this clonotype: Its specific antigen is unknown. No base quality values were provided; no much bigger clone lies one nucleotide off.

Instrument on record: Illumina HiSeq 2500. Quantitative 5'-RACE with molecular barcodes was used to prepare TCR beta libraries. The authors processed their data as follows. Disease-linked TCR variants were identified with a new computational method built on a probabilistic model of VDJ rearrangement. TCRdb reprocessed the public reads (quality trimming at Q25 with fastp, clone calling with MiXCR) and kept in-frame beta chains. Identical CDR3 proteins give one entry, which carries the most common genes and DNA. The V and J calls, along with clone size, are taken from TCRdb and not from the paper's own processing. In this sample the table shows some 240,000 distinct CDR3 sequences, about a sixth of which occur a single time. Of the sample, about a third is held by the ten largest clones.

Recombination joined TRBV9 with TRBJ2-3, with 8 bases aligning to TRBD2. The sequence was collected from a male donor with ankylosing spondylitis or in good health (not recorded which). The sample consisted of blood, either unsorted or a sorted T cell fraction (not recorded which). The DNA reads TGTGCCAGCAGCGTAGCGGGAGGGCCCGCAGATACGCAGTATTTT. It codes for CASSVAGGPADTQYF.